The source of this T cell receptor beta chain is a study of PD-1 blockade in mismatch repair-deficient tumors. General study findings and limits: After pembrolizumab, tumor-resident clones rose rapidly, then generally contracted before radiologic responses.

Worth noting for this clone: Its cognate antigen is unknown.

The method was immunoSEQ multiplex PCR; TCRdb's version includes in-frame clones alone and lacks a portion of them. Of tens of thousands of clones in the sample, around four fifths were seen once. Germline V gene sequence: CDR1 LNHDA, CDR2 SQIVND (reference sequence). With V trimmed by 3 bases and J by 4 bases, 4 bases remained unmatched. The CDR3 is 15 residues long. The chain recombines TRBV19 with TRBJ2-2; 8 bases agree with TRBD1. The sample in question was peripheral blood, obtained 2 weeks after starting pembrolizumab. The receptor comes from an adult with mismatch repair-deficient cancer. The CDR3 nucleotides read TGTGCCAGTAGTATCGGACAGGGTGGCACCGGGGAGCTGTTTTTT. It translates to CASSIGQGGTGELFF.